The source of this T cell receptor beta chain is a study of PD-1 blockade in classical Hodgkin lymphoma. Clones were read by immunoSEQ multiplex PCR, and TCRdb kept only the in-frame ones, dropping some. Among roughly 5,000 clones listed, approximately 87% were seen once. Worth noting for this clone: Its antigen is unidentified.

Study results and caveats: Healthy donors reportedly exceeded newly diagnosed patients in baseline TCR diversity.

Specified time point: newly diagnosed, previously untreated cHL patient sample. PBMCs, once thawed, yielded CD8+ T cells isolated by magnetic negative selection. Germline lookup yields CDR1 KGHSH and CDR2 LQKENI. The junction had 4 bases not matched to a gene; V was cut back by 1 base and J by 0 bases. CDR3 length: 17 amino acids. The origin of this receptor is a human donor with classical Hodgkin lymphoma. Input material: CD8+ T cells from blood. This sequence joins TRBV18 and TRBJ2-3; TRBD1 matches at 10 bases. The CDR3 DNA reads as TGTGCCAGCTCACCACGGGACAGGGGAGTAAGCACAGATACGCAGTATTTT. Translated: CASSPRDRGVSTDTQYF.